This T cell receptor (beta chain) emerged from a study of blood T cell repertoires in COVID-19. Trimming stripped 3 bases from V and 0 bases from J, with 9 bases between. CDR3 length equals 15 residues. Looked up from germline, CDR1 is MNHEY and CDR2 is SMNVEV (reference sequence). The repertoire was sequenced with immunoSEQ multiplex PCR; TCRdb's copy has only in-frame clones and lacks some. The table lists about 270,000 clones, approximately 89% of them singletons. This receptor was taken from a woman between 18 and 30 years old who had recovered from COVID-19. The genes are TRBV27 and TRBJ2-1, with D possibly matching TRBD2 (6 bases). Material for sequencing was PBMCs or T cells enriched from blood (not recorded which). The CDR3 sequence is CASSFSGDSYNEQFF. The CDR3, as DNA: TGTGCCAGCAGTTTCTCGGGGGACTCCTACAATGAGCAGTTCTTC.